The 27 T cell receptor beta chains below were found in one sample sequenced in a study of blood T cell repertoires in COVID-19. Data came from immunoSEQ multiplex PCR; TCRdb stores just in-frame clones and leaves some out. This sample has roughly 100,000 clones, with approximately 84% found just once. Sequenced input: peripheral blood. The receptors were gathered from a man aged 35-49 years with active or convalescent COVID-19.

The chain carries TRBV7-2 and TRBJ1-1; possible D gene TRBD1, 5 bases. Germline CDR1 reads SGHTA; CDR2 reads FQGNSA. V lost 5 bases, J lost 4 bases, and 14 bases lay in between. This CDR3 has 14 amino acids. Here the CDR3 DNA reads TGTGCCAGCAGCCCCAAAACCGGGGGCACTGAAGCTTTCTTT. Residues: CASSPKTGGTEAFF.

V and J are TRBV19 and TRBJ1-6; D gene unclear. Germline lookup yields CDR1 LNHDA and CDR2 SQIVND (reference sequence). V was shortened by 1 base and J by 0 bases, with 10 bases between the two germline ends. CDR3 length: 17 amino acids. The CDR3 region is CASSIGEGSSYNSPLHF. The CDR3 coding sequence is TGTGCCAGTAGTATAGGAGAGGGATCCTCCTATAATTCACCCCTCCACTTT. Full variable domain (outside the CDR3, taken from reference TRBV19 and TRBJ1-6): DGGITQSPKYLFRKEGQNVTLSCEQNLNHDAMYWYRQDPGQGLRLIYYSQIVNDFQKGDIAEGYSVSREKKESFPLTVTSAQKNPTAFYLCASSIGEGSSYNSPLHFGNGTRLTVT.

The V call is TRBV5-3, the J call TRBJ1-2; no reliable D call. TRBV5-3 is identified as an open reading frame with a role that is uncertain. The CDR3 loop spans 12 amino acids. V gave up 1 base and J gave up 4 bases, with 5 bases separating them. The CDR3 region has the DNA TGTGCCAGAAGCTTGCCGAGCTATGGCTACACCTTC. Protein: CARSLPSYGYTF.

The chain couples TRBV5-5 to TRBJ1-1; 10 bases map to TRBD1. CDR3 size: 15 residues. Germline trimming cut 4 bases from V and 4 bases from J; bases unmatched to any gene: 7. The V gene's germline CDR1 is SGHKS and CDR2 YYEKEE (reference sequence). The CDR3 DNA is TGTGCCAGCAGCCAAGACAGGGGGCAGGGCACTGAAGCTTTCTTT. This codes for CASSQDRGQGTEAFF. The entire variable domain, with the rest obtained from reference TRBV5-5 and TRBJ1-1, is as follows: DAGVTQSPTHLIKTRGQQVTLRCSPISGHKSVSWYQQVLGQGPQFIFQYYEKEERGRGNFPDRFSARQFPNYSSELNVNALLLGDSALYLCASSQDRGQGTEAFFGQGTRLTVV.

The DNA for the CDR3 is TGTGCCAGCAGCAAAGAGAACAGGGGGCTCTGGTATGGCTACACCTTC. Translated, it gives CASSKENRGLWYGYTF. The chain recombines TRBV21-1 with TRBJ1-2; TRBD1 is taken as the D call from the table, unchecked against the DNA. TRBV21-1 is labeled a pseudogene. The CDR3 is 16 residues long.

V and J are TRBV21-1 and TRBJ1-4. TRBV21-1 is shown as a pseudogene. This CDR3 region has 14 residues. The CDR3 reads CASSSGQYNEKLFF. The CDR3 DNA is TGTGCCAGCAGCAGCGGGCAGTATAATGAAAAACTGTTTTTT.

The V and J genes are TRBV27 and TRBJ1-5; D is unresolved. The CDR3 is 14 residues long. Trimming shortened V by 3 bases and J by 0 bases, and 6 bases separated the two germline ends. Germline values: CDR1 MNHEY, CDR2 SMNVEV (reference sequence). The CDR3 loop is CASSFGGSNQPQHF. CDR3 DNA: TGTGCCAGCAGTTTCGGCGGTAGCAATCAGCCCCAGCATTTT.

CDR3 residues: CASRVSGTSSYEQYF. CDR3 sequence (DNA): TGTGCCAGCAGGGTATCGGGGACAAGCTCCTACGAGCAGTACTTC. J is TRBJ2-7 and V is TRBV6-5, with D tentatively TRBD1 (6 bases). V shed 6 bases and J shed 0 bases, with 15 bases lying between them. CDR3 length: 15 residues. The germline V gene has CDR1 MNHEY and CDR2 SVGAGI.

The table lists this clone with a count of one. The chain couples TRBV5-4 to TRBJ1-2, with D possibly matching TRBD1 (6 bases). This CDR3 contains 15 residues. V was cut by 1 base and J by 5 bases, with 15 bases left in between. Per the germline V gene, CDR1 is SGHNT and CDR2 is YYREEE (reference sequence). The CDR3 region has the DNA TGTGCCAGCAGCTTGTCATCCGACAGGCAGTATGGCTACACCTTC. The encoded protein is CASSLSSDRQYGYTF.

CDR3 sequence reads: CATSDSGRADGYTF. The CDR3 DNA is TGTGCCACCAGTGATTCGGGCAGGGCCGATGGCTACACCTTC. The chain has TRBV24-1 and TRBJ1-2; D possibly corresponds to TRBD1 (5 bases). Deletions cut 2 bases from V and 6 bases from J, with 12 bases between. CDR1 KGHDR and CDR2 SFDVKD come from the germline V gene. This CDR3 region has 14 residues.

The gene calls are TRBV7-2 and TRBJ2-7; D might be TRBD1 (5 bases). This CDR3 contains 15 residues. Looked up from germline, CDR1 is SGHTA and CDR2 is FQGNSA. V shed 2 bases and J shed 7 bases, with 18 bases lying between them. CDR3 bases: TGTGCCAGCAGCTTATCCTTCGCACAGGCGTGGGAGCAGTACTTC. It yields the protein CASSLSFAQAWEQYF.

The V and J genes are TRBV9 and TRBJ2-5; D is possibly TRBD2 (5 bases). Deletions cut 2 bases from V and 1 base from J, with 15 bases between. Germline lookup yields CDR1 SGDLS and CDR2 YYNGEE. This CDR3 has 16 amino acids. The CDR3 region is CASSVGSSRGQETQYF. The CDR3 coding sequence is TGTGCCAGCAGCGTTGGTTCCTCCCGGGGCCAAGAGACCCAGTACTTC.

J is TRBJ1-4 and V is TRBV19; a weak D match, TRBD1 (5 bases). Between the trimmed V and J ends, which lost 9 bases and 8 bases, there was a span of 16 bases. Germline CDR1 LNHDA, CDR2 SQIVND (reference sequence). CDR3 length: 13 residues. DNA of the CDR3: TGTGCCAGCAACCCCAGGGTAGGGGAAAAACTGTTTTTT. Its translation is CASNPRVGEKLFF.

The chain is built from TRBV7-3 and TRBJ2-1; no definite D call. This CDR3 has 13 residues. The ends were cut back, 3 bases at V and 8 bases at J, with 11 bases in the middle. CDR1 and CDR2 (germline): SGHTA, FQGTGA. CDR3 region: CASSFSQDHEQFF. CDR3 DNA: TGTGCCAGCAGCTTTAGCCAAGATCATGAGCAGTTCTTC.

The J gene is TRBJ2-5, the V gene TRBV6-6; TRBD1 matches at 7 bases. CDR3 length equals 17 residues. Unmatched junction bases numbered 14, after V lost 7 bases and J lost 0 bases. Germline assignment: CDR1 MNHNY and CDR2 SVGAGI (reference sequence). The CDR3 nucleotides read TGTGCCAGCATTCGAGGGTTGTCGGACAGGCACCAAGAGACCCAGTACTTC. Translating gives CASIRGLSDRHQETQYF.

The chain joins TRBV19 to TRBJ2-3, with 7 bases identical to TRBD1. J lost 3 bases, V lost 7 bases, and 10 bases had no gene match. Germline values: CDR1 LNHDA, CDR2 SQIVND (reference sequence). The CDR3 has 15 amino acids. The CDR3: CASIKQGTVTDTQYF. As DNA, the CDR3 is TGTGCCAGTATCAAACAGGGGACAGTGACAGATACGCAGTATTTT.

J is TRBJ1-2 and V is TRBV7-2; no clear D. The V end was cut by 1 base, the J end by 13 bases, with 16 bases between. The germline CDR1 and CDR2 sequences are SGHTA and FQGNSA. The CDR3 length is 13 residues. The DNA for the CDR3 is TGTGCCAGCAGCTTAGGTCCGGAGTCCCTATTCACCTTC. Translation gives CASSLGPESLFTF.

This chain uses TRBV6-1 with TRBJ1-1; D is undetermined. The CDR3 has 14 residues. V dropped 2 bases and J dropped 7 bases, with 14 bases sitting between them. The germline V gene has CDR1 MNHNS and CDR2 SASEGT. CDR3 coding DNA: TGTGCCAGCAGTGAATTTGGGCCGAAAAATGAAGCTTTCTTT. This gives the protein CASSEFGPKNEAFF.

Regarding this clone: The same CDR3 arises from other DNA sequences in this sample as well. The rearrangement links TRBV7-2 to TRBJ1-1; TRBD1 matches at 7 bases. The V gene's germline CDR1 is SGHTA and CDR2 FQGNSA. V was pared by 5 bases and J by 1 base, with 4 bases of the junction left unmatched. The CDR3 contains 14 residues. The CDR3 here is CASSPRQGNTEAFF. The CDR3 bases are TGTGCCAGCAGCCCCAGACAGGGGAACACTGAAGCTTTCTTT. Based on the CDR3 plus reference TRBV7-2 and TRBJ1-1, the full variable domain is GAGVSQSPSNKVTEKGKDVELRCDPISGHTALYWYRQSLGQGLEFLIYFQGNSAPDKSGLPSDRFSAERTGGSVSTLTIQRTQQEDSAVYLCASSPRQGNTEAFFGQGTRLTVV.

This clone was counted a single time. The chain employs TRBV4-2 and TRBJ2-1; 12 bases agree with TRBD2. The CDR3 length is 15 residues. V was pared by 2 bases and J by 8 bases, with 4 bases of the junction left unmatched. Germline V gene data show CDR1 as LGHNA and CDR2 as YNFKEQ. The CDR3 nucleotides read TGTGCCAGCAGCCAAACCGGGACTAGCGGGTATGAGCAGTTCTTC. Protein: CASSQTGTSGYEQFF.

The rearrangement links TRBV6-5 to TRBJ1-5, with D perhaps matching TRBD1 (6 bases). With 7 bases removed from V and 5 bases from J, the gap between germline ends came to 12 bases. Germline CDR1 MNHEY, CDR2 SVGAGI. The CDR3 is made up of 13 amino acids. CDR3 loop: CASTQGNDQPQHF. The DNA for the CDR3 is TGTGCCAGCACCCAGGGGAACGATCAGCCCCAGCATTTT.

V usage is TRBV7-2 and J usage is TRBJ1-1, with no clear D. Germline V lookup: CDR1 SGHTA, CDR2 FQGNSA. Trimming removed 5 bases from V and 10 bases from J, with 17 bases in between. This CDR3 region has 13 residues. The DNA for the CDR3 is TGTGCCAGCAGCGACCGGGCTCCGGCGGGAGCTTTCTTT. It encodes CASSDRAPAGAFF.

The rearrangement joins TRBV9 to TRBJ2-3; 10 bases are shared with TRBD2. The germline CDR1 and CDR2 sequences are SGDLS and YYNGEE. This CDR3 has 16 amino acids. Unmatched junction bases numbered 7, after V lost 1 base and J lost 5 bases. The CDR3 loop is CASSVSSGGPGDTQYF. As DNA, the CDR3 is TGTGCCAGCAGCGTAAGTAGCGGGGGGCCCGGAGATACGCAGTATTTT.

This chain uses TRBV6-5 with TRBJ2-1; 15 bases match TRBD2. This CDR3 is 15 amino acids long. Per the germline V gene, CDR1 is MNHEY and CDR2 is SVGAGI. V gave up 5 bases and J gave up 10 bases; unmatched junction bases: 6. CDR3 sequence: CASSPRTSGGVEQFF. The CDR3 DNA reads TGTGCCAGCAGTCCCCGGACTAGCGGGGGGGTAGAGCAGTTCTTC.

The chain employs TRBV19 and TRBJ1-5; 7 positions agree with TRBD1. This CDR3 comprises 14 residues. Germline lookup yields CDR1 LNHDA and CDR2 SQIVND (reference sequence). Trimming at V came to 8 bases and at J to 5 bases, leaving 9 bases not matched to a gene. CDR3 DNA: TGTGCCAGTTCTGGCAGGGGGTTTTATCAGCCCCAGCATTTT. Protein sequence: CASSGRGFYQPQHF.

The rearrangement links TRBV15 to TRBJ1-1; tentative D call: TRBD1 (5 bases). CDR1 and CDR2 (germline): LNHNV, YYDKDF (reference sequence). Trimming cost V 1 base and J 0 bases, with 6 bases left between them. CDR3 length: 14 amino acids. The CDR3 nucleotides are TGTGCCACCAGCAGAGGGGGCTTGAACACTGAAGCTTTCTTT. The encoded protein is CATSRGGLNTEAFF.

In DNA form, the CDR3 reads TGCGCCAGCAGCCCAGACAGGGTCACTGAAGCTTTCTTT. It yields the protein CASSPDRVTEAFF. V gene TRBV5-1 combines with J gene TRBJ1-1; 7 bases fit TRBD1. CDR3 length: 13 residues. V lost 4 bases, J lost 4 bases, and 4 bases stayed unmatched. The germline V gene encodes CDR1 SGHRS and CDR2 YFSETQ.